This T cell receptor beta chain is drawn from a study of T cell repertoires in cytomegalovirus infection. Study information: Epitope selection comprised recently identified HLA-C-restricted CMV epitopes and well-studied HLA-B-restricted CMV epitopes. Both CMV infection and a matching HLA type were indicated by public TCR beta signatures.

General study results and limits: There were HLA-C-restricted CMV-specific TCR beta clonotypes dominating the ex vivo response.

This clonotype has just a few counts. Its target is not known. From the reads, TCRdb called clonotypes with MiXCR, one entry per CDR3 protein. Of tens of thousands of distinct CDR3 sequences listed, roughly 20% are singletons. The sequence came from a human donor in good health (CMV status not recorded). Some clones in this sample may be carry-over from other donors' samples. The sequencing used CD8+ T cells from cultured PBMCs, collected from culture after CMV antigen stimulation.

CDR3 region: CASSSNSPLHF. The CDR3 nucleotides read TGTGCCAGCAGTTCTAATTCACCCCTCCACTTT. The chain is built from TRBV27 and TRBJ1-6; D not resolved. V was cut by 4 bases and J by 6 bases, with 1 base left in between. This CDR3 is 11 amino acids long. Germline V gives CDR1 MNHEY, CDR2 SMNVEV (reference sequence).